Here is one T cell receptor beta chain with its context. This clonotype was detected only a few times. Which antigen it targets is not known. There are no base qualities to consult, and no much larger clone falls within one base. This sample stems from a study of CD8 T cells in ankylosing spondylitis (dated by TCRdb to between 2016 and 2019). Notes on the research overall: To find TCR variants linked to disease, the study profiled T cell receptor beta repertoires in ankylosing spondylitis patients and healthy donors. The full study cohort was made up of about two dozen ankylosing spondylitis patients and more than 90 healthy donors. Peripheral blood was sampled, and synovial fluid was additionally collected from ankylosing spondylitis patients. On the study overall, not on this receptor specifically: Blood from ankylosing spondylitis patients appeared to be characterized by a TCR beta motif composed of about 8 highly homologous amino acid variants. Some of the motif variants had been reported before in the synovial fluid and blood of reactive arthritis patients, a finding that suggests common disease-initiation mechanisms. In peripheral blood, the disease-linked clones were found at relatively low frequencies and had a CD8+ phenotype. The disease-linked clones were reported as significantly enriched in matched synovial fluid samples from ankylosing spondylitis patients.

Sequencer: Illumina HiSeq 2500. TCR beta libraries were prepared by quantitative 5'-RACE with molecular barcodes. In the authors' own workflow: A new computational method, built on a probabilistic model of VDJ rearrangement, was used to identify disease-linked TCR variants. TCRdb trimmed public reads at Q25 via fastp, called clones via MiXCR and kept in-frame beta chains. Identical CDR3 proteins give one entry, which carries the most common genes and DNA. The V and J calls reflect TCRdb's pipeline rather than the authors' work. This sample is represented by roughly 180,000 distinct CDR3 sequences; around 9.6% of them were singletons. The ten largest make up about 15% of the sample. The sequence derives from a female donor with ankylosing spondylitis or in good health (not recorded which). The sequencing sample was made of blood, either unsorted or a sorted T cell fraction (not recorded which).

The CDR3 is CASSPEGGSYNEQFF. The DNA is as follows: TGTGCCAGCAGCCCAGAGGGTGGCTCCTACAATGAGCAGTTCTTC. The chain employs TRBV7-6 and TRBJ2-1, and perhaps TRBD2 as D gene, on 5 matching bases. CDR1 and CDR2, looked up from the germline V gene, are SGHVS and FNYEAQ. The CDR3 spans 15 residues, from the cysteine through the phenylalanine. Just CDR3 DNA is preserved here, 45 bases in frame from base 1. Trimming removed 5 bases from V and 0 bases from J, leaving 11 bases between the germline ends.